This TCR beta chain appears in the sequencing data of a study of blood T cells in healthy people across ages. Through a sample-barcoded 5' primer and a J-beta primer mix, a second PCR was run for 7 to 11 cycles. MiXCR was run by TCRdb on the 5' RACE reads, yielding one entry per CDR3 protein. The sample yields roughly 640,000 distinct CDR3 sequences, about 30% seen once. Germline V gene data show CDR1 as SGHTA and CDR2 as FQGNSA. CDR3 length: 18 residues. Whole-study results and caveats: While age rose, TCR beta diversity per million T cells dropped in a roughly linear way. Greater diversity and more naive CD4+ cells were seen in long-lived donors than in aged donors. Total diversity from one million sequenced T cells was likely underestimated.

The table lists this clonotype with a count of one. Its antigen is still unknown. The junction shows a germline mismatch at one end, possibly a read error. Sequencing was performed on blood. The source of this sequence is a woman aged 80 or over in good health. This chain connects TRBV7-2 to TRBJ2-6; tentatively, D is TRBD1 (6 bases). The CDR3 sequence: CASSPKDSSFAGANVPTF. The CDR3 DNA reads TGTGCCAGCAGCCCGAAGGACAGTTCGTTTGCTGGGGCCAACGTCCCGACTTTC.